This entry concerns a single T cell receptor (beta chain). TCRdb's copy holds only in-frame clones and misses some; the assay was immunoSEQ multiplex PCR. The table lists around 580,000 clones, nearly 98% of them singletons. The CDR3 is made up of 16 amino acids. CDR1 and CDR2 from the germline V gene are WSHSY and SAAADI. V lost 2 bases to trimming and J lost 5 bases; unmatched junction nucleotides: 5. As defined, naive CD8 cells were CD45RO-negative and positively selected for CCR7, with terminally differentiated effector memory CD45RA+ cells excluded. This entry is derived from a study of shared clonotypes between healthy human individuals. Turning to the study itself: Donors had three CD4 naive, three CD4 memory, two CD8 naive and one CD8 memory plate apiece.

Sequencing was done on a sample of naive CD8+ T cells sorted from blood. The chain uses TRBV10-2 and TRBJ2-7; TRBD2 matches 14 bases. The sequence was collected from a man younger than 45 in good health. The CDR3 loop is CASSEITGLAGDEQYF. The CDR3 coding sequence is TGCGCCAGCAGTGAGATAACGGGACTAGCGGGAGACGAGCAGTACTTC.